These T cell receptor beta chains were read from a single sample in a study of cytomegalovirus exposure and HLA in healthy donors. TCRdb keeps only in-frame clones here, not all; method: immunoSEQ multiplex PCR. The sample records over 150,000 clones, around 80% being singletons. Sequenced sample: PBMCs. The origin of the receptors is a man aged 40-49 years in good health and CMV-seronegative. Both conserved end residues are part of each CDR3. Each record gives: CDR3 DNA, CDR3 protein, clone size, J gene, V gene, D gene. D genes are given only for firm matches. The size entry is marked missing in some rows and otherwise reads once, few, many or a size class.

TGTGCCAGCGGACCCAGGGGGCTTAGCAATCAGCCCCAGCATTTT,CASGPRGLSNQPQHF,NA,TRBJ1-5,TRBV27,TRBD1
TGTGCCAGTAGTTTCTTGGGCAAATCCTATAATTCACCCCTCCACTTT,CASSFLGKSYNSPLHF,NA,TRBJ1-6,TRBV19,NA
TGTGCCTGGGGGGGACAGACCCCCTACGAGCAGTACTTC,CAWGGQTPYEQYF,once,TRBJ2-7,TRBV30,TRBD1
TGTGCCAGCAGCCCCGGACAGGGGGCGCGGACTAATGAAAAACTGTTTTTT,CASSPGQGARTNEKLFF,NA,TRBJ1-4,TRBV7-6,TRBD1
TGTGCCAGCAGTGCACAGGGTGGGAATGAGCAGTTCTTC,CASSAQGGNEQFF,once,TRBJ2-1,TRBV6-4,NA
TGTGCCAGCAGTGAAGGGCGGGGTAGCTCCTACGAGCAGTACTTC,CASSEGRGSSYEQYF,NA,TRBJ2-7,TRBV6-1,NA
TGCGCCAGCAGCTTCGGCGGCCTATACGAGCAGTACTTC,CASSFGGLYEQYF,NA,TRBJ2-7,TRBV5-1,NA
TGCGCCAGCAGCTTGGGGGCAGGGGGCAGCTACGAGCAGTACTTC,CASSLGAGGSYEQYF,NA,TRBJ2-7,TRBV5-1,TRBD1
TGCAGCGTTGTCGCGGGGCAAGAGACCCAGTACTTC,CSVVAGQETQYF,NA,TRBJ2-5,TRBV29-1,NA
TGTGCCAGCAGCCCCCGGACAGTTTACGAGCAGTACTTC,CASSPRTVYEQYF,NA,TRBJ2-7,TRBV9,NA
TGTGCCAGCAGCTTAGAACCGAGCCCTGAAGCTTTCTTT,CASSLEPSPEAFF,NA,TRBJ1-1,TRBV7-9,NA
TGTGCCAGCAGCCCAGGGGTCCGGGCAGAAGAGACCCAGTACTTC,CASSPGVRAEETQYF,NA,TRBJ2-5,TRBV14,NA
TGCAGCGTCCTCGGACAGAACACTGAAGCTTTCTTT,CSVLGQNTEAFF,once,TRBJ1-1,TRBV29-1,NA
TGTGCCAGCAGCTTGGACCAGGGGGGACAGCCCCAGCATTTT,CASSLDQGGQPQHF,NA,TRBJ1-5,TRBV5-5,TRBD1
TGTGCCAGCAGGCGCCACCCGCCGCGTTCCGATACGCAGTATTTT,CASRRHPPRSDTQYF,few,TRBJ2-3,TRBV6-5,NA
TGTGCCAGCAGCTTCGTGGGAAACACCATATATTTT,CASSFVGNTIYF,NA,TRBJ1-3,TRBV5-6,NA
TGTGCCAGCAGCCCTAAGGTCATGGCTAGCGGGGGGTCCTACAATGAGCAGTTCTTC,CASSPKVMASGGSYNEQFF,once,TRBJ2-1,TRBV7-3,TRBD2
TGTGCCAGCAGCCAGAGCTCCTATAATTCACCCCTCCACTTT,CASSQSSYNSPLHF,NA,TRBJ1-6,TRBV16,NA
TGTGCCAGCAGCCCAGCAGGGGTTGGCTACGAGCAGTACTTC,CASSPAGVGYEQYF,NA,TRBJ2-7,TRBV9,NA
TGTGCCTGTTTAACAGGGGGGAATTCACCCCTCCACTTT,CACLTGGNSPLHF,NA,TRBJ1-6,TRBV30,TRBD1
TGTGCCAGCAGTGAAGCGTCCGCCAGAGATACGCAGTATTTT,CASSEASARDTQYF,few,TRBJ2-3,TRBV6-1,NA
TGTGCCAGCACAGGGGGAAATCAGCCCCAGCATTTT,CASTGGNQPQHF,NA,TRBJ1-5,TRBV6-5,TRBD1